Included here is one T cell receptor (beta chain) sequence, with context. Its specific antigen is unknown. Nothing much larger sits one base from this clone, and base qualities are not available. The entry originates in a study of shared T cell receptors in the human thymus (dated by TCRdb to about 2021). Notes on the research overall: The study examined how the human thymus generates shared, self-reactive T-cell receptor alpha chains.

Spanning cysteine to phenylalanine, the CDR3 consists of 16 amino acids. The kept DNA is CDR3 alone, 48 bases in frame from the first base. V loses 5 bases at its end and J loses 0 bases; junction bases beyond the gene matches: 7. The germline V gene (reference sequence) provides CDR1 LNHDA and CDR2 SQIVND. Libraries were made using the immunoSEQ multiplex PCR assay. As stored in TCRdb, this immuneACCESS dataset retains in-frame rearrangements with V and J assigned. A fraction of the clones does not appear; measured against another copy, unresolved V genes explain less than half of the discrepancy, and the remainder lacks a known reason. The sample table contains about 500,000 clones; only one count was recorded for around 78% of them. Approximately 0.013% of the sample rests with the top ten. This sample was shared with a second study, whose subject was human thymus T cells. Per the second study: The donors were immunologically healthy infants in Finland who had open corrective cardiac surgery for congenital heart defects. The thymus tissue came from surgical resects taken out during corrective cardiac surgery. Usage of V and J gene segments appeared to be biased in both the thymic and the peripheral blood repertoires. The related research found that thymic TCR repertoires overlapped highly between unrelated individuals. The study characterized TCR alpha and beta repertoires from about 8 infant thymus samples and a few related peripheral blood samples. The cohort included several male and a couple of female infants, with donor ages spanning 7 to 244 days. Thymocytes were mechanically released from the tissue and were stored as pellets of roughly 10-32 million cells at -70 degrees C. Genomic DNA was extracted from frozen cell pellets with a QIAsymphony instrument. The immunoSEQ multiplex PCR assay was used to amplify the TCRB and TCRAD loci from a standardized quantity of quality-controlled genomic DNA. Amplicons spanned the V(D)J region at a length sufficient to cover the CDR3 and identify V and J genes. The commercial immunoSEQ service was used to sequence amplicons on an Illumina platform. Corrections for primer bias and sequencing errors followed previously described methods, while TCRAD and TCRB definitions were based on the IMGT database. The repertoires were analysed using immunoSEQ Analyzer 3.0 and VDJTools for basic statistics, V/J segment usage, diversity estimates, rarefaction and pairwise overlap. To estimate diversity, the Chao1, ChaoE, Efron-Thisted, Shannon and inverse Simpson indices were applied, and diversity was also estimated on datasets down-sampled to the smallest sample. Repertoire overlap used strict matching of CDR3 nucleotide sequence, V gene and J gene, with Jaccard-based multidimensional scaling clustering. On average, thymus samples yielded approximately 780,000 unique TCRB clonotypes, whereas blood samples yielded roughly 81,000.

Sequencing was done on a sample of thymocytes. Recombination linked TRBV19 to TRBJ2-3; TRBD2 lines up with 8 middle nucleotides. The sequence came from a boy under two years old with a congenital heart defect. Donor details come from another sample of the same person, matched by shared clones. The CDR3 reads CASSDHSGTSTDTQYF. The nucleotides are TGTGCCAGTAGTGATCATAGCGGGACTAGCACAGATACGCAGTATTTT. The full variable domain, completed from the reference TRBV19 and TRBJ2-3 proteins outside the CDR3, reads DGGITQSPKYLFRKEGQNVTLSCEQNLNHDAMYWYRQDPGQGLRLIYYSQIVNDFQKGDIAEGYSVSREKKESFPLTVTSAQKNPTAFYLCASSDHSGTSTDTQYFGPGTRLTVL.